This T cell receptor (beta chain) was captured by sequencing in a study of molecular identifiers for immune sequencing clone quantification. Whole-study findings and limits: Detection of one spiked Jurkat cell's TCR RNA reportedly worked in 900,000 to 1,000,000 naive cells. Barcode-sharing identical TCR molecules could underestimate highly expanded clone sizes.

The CDR3 runs 17 residues. Germline V gene lookup returns CDR1 LGHNA and CDR2 YNFKEQ. Trimming cost V 2 bases and J 2 bases; bases outside gene matches: 9. The bulk TCR libraries were made with methods described before and with listed TCR primers. TCRdb used MiXCR to reprocess the PCR reads, holding one entry per CDR3 protein. The table has tens of thousands of distinct CDR3 sequences, about 15% seen once. In the case of this clonotype: What it recognizes is unknown.

Sorted naive CD8 T cells, about 20,000 to 1,100,000, were sequenced from 10%, 30% or 50% RNA. This TCR was recovered from a human donor in good health. Some libraries in this study had Jurkat cell RNA spiked in. The chain is built from TRBV4-2 and TRBJ2-5, with 9 bases aligning to TRBD1. Material for sequencing was naive CD8+ T cells from blood, with Jurkat cell RNA spiked in. Indicated subset: FACS-sorted CD8+CD4-CCR7+CD45RA+ naive T cells. CDR3 coding DNA: TGTGCCAGCAGCCAACGAGGTCGGGGACAGGGACAAGAGACCCAGTACTTC. This codes for CASSQRGRGQGQETQYF.